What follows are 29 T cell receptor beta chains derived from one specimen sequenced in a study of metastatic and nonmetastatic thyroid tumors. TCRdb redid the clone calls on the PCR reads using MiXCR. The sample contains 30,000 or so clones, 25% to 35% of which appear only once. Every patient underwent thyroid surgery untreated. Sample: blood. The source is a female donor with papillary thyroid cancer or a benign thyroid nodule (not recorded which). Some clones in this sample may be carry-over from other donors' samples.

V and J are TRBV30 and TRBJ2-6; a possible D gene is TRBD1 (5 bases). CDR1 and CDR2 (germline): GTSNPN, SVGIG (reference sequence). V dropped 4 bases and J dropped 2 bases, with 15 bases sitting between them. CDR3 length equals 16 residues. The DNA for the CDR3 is TGTGCCTGGATAGGTGTCAGGGAACCTGGGGCCAACGTCCTGACTTTC. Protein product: CAWIGVREPGANVLTF.

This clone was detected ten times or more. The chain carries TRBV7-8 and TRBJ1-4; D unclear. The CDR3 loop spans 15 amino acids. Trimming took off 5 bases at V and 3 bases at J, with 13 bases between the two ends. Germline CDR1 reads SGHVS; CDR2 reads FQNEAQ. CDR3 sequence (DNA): TGTGCCAGCAGCCCCCGGAGGTCTTCTAATGAAAAACTGTTTTTT. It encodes CASSPRRSSNEKLFF.

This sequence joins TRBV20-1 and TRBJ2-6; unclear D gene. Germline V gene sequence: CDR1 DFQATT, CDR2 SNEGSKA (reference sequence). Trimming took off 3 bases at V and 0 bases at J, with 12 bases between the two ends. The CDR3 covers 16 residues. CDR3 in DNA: TGCAGTGCTAGTTCCCACCAGCTCTCTGGGGCCAACGTCCTGACTTTC. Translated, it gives CSASSHQLSGANVLTF.

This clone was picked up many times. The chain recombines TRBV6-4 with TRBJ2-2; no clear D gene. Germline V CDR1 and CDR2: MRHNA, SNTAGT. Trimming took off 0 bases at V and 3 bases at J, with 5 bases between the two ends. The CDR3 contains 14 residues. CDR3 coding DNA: TGTGCCAGCAGTGACTCGAAAGACACCGGGGAGCTGTTTTTT. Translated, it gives CASSDSKDTGELFF.

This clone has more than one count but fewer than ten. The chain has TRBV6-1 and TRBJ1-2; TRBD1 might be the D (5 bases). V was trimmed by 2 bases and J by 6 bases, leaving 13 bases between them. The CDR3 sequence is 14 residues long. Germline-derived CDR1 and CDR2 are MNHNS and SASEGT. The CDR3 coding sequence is TGTGCCAGCAGTGAACTCCTTTGGGGGGATGGCTACACCTTC. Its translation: CASSELLWGDGYTF.

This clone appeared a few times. The CDR3 DNA follows: TGTGCCAGCAAACTAGGACAGGGAGGAAGCACCGGGGAGCTGTTTTTT. Its translation is CASKLGQGGSTGELFF. The rearrangement uses TRBV27 and TRBJ2-2, with 8 bases fitting TRBD1. CDR3 length: 16 amino acids. CDR1 is MNHEY and CDR2 is SMNVEV in the germline V gene (reference sequence). V shed 7 bases and J 4 bases; nucleotides not matched to a gene: 11.

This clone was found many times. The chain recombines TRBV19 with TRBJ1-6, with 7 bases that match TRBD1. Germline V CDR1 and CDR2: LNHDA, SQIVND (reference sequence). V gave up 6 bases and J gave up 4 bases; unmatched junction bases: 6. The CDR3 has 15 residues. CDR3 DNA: TGTGCCAGTAGCGCGACAGGGTCGTATAATTCACCCCTCCACTTT. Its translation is CASSATGSYNSPLHF.

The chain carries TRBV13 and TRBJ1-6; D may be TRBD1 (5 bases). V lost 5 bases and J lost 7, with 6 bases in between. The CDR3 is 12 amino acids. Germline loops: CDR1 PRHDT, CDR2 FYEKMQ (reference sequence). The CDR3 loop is CASSGGNSPLHF. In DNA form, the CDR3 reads TGTGCCAGCAGCGGGGGAAATTCACCCCTCCACTTT.

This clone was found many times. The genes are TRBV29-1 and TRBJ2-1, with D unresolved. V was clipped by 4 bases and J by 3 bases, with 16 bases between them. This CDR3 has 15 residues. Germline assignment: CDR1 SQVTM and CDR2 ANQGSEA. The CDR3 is CSVGGSRNSYNEQFF. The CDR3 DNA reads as TGCAGCGTTGGTGGTAGTAGGAATAGCTACAATGAGCAGTTCTTC.

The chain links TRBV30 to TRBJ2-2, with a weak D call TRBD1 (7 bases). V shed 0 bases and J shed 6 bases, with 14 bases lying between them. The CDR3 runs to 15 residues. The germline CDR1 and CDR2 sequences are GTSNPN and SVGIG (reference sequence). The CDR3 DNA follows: TGTGCCTGGAGTGTACAGGTCAGGGGGGCCGGGGAGCTGTTTTTT. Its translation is CAWSVQVRGAGELFF.

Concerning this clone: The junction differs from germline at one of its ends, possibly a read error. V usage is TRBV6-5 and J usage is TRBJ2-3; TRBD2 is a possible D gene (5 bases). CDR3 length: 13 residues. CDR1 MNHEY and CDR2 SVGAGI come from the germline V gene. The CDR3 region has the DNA TGTGGCAGCAGTTACCTGCGGGCAGATACGCACTATTTT. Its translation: CGSSYLRADTHYF.

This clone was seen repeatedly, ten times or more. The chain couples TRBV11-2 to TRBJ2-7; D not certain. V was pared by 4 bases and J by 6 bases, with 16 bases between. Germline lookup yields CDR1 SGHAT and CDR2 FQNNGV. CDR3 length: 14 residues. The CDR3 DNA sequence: TGTGCCAGCAGCTCCTCGACAACAATCCCCGAGCAGTACTTC. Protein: CASSSSTTIPEQYF.

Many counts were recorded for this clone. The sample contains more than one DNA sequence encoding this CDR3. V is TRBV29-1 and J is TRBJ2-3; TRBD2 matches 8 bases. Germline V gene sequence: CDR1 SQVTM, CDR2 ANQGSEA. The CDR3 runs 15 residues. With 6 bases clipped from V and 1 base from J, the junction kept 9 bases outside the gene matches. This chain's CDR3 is CSVVSLAGRTDTQYF. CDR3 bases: TGCAGCGTGGTTTCGCTAGCGGGCCGCACAGATACGCAGTATTTT.

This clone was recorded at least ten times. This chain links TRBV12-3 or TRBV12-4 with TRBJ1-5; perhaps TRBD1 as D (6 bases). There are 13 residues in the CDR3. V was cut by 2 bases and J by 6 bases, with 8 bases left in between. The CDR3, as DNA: TGTGCCAGCAGTTTATTACAGGGTCAGCCCCAGCATTTT. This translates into CASSLLQGQPQHF.

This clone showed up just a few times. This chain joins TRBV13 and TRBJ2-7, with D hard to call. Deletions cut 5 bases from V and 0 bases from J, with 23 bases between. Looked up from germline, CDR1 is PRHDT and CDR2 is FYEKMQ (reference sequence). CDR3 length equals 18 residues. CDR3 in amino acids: CASSRPIGPGSISYEQYF. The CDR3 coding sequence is TGTGCCAGCAGCCGTCCTATCGGGCCCGGCAGTATCTCCTACGAGCAGTACTTC. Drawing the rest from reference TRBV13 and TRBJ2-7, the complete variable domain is AAGVIQSPRHLIKEKRETATLKCYPIPRHDTVYWYQQGPGQDPQFLISFYEKMQSDKGSIPDRFSAQQFSDYHSELNMSSLELGDSALYFCASSRPIGPGSISYEQYFGPGTRLTVT.

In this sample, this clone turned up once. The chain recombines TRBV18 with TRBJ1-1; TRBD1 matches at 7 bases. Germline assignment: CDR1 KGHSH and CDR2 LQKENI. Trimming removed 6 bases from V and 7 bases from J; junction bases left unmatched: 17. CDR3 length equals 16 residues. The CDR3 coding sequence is TGTGCCAGCTCTCCTTCGGACAGGCCGCTTAAGGGTGAAGCTTTCTTT. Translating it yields CASSPSDRPLKGEAFF.

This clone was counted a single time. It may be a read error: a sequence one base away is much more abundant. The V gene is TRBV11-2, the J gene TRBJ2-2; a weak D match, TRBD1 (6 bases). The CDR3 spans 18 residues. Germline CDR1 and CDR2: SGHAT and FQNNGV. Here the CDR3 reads CAGSSTPTWTANTGELFF. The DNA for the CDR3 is TGTGCCGGCAGCTCCACACCAACCTGGACAGCGAACACCGGGGAGCTGTTTTTT.

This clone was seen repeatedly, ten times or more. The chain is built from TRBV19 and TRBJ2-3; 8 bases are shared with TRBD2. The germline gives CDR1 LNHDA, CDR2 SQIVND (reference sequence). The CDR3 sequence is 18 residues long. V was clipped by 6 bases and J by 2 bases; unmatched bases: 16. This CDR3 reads CASRALFGRADITDTQYF. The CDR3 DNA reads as TGTGCCAGTAGGGCTTTGTTCGGGAGGGCCGATATCACAGATACGCAGTATTTT.

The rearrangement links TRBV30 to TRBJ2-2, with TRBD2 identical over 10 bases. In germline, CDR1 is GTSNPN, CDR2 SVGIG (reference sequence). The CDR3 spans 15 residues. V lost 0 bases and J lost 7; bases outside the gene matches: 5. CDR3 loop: CAWSVAGGPNGELFF. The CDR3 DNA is TGTGCCTGGAGTGTAGCGGGGGGGCCGAACGGGGAGCTGTTTTTT. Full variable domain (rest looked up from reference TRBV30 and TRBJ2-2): SQTIHQWPATLVQPVGSPLSLECTVEGTSNPNLYWYRQAAGRGLQLLFYSVGIGQISSEVPQNLSASRPQDRQFILSSKKLLLSDSGFYLCAWSVAGGPNGELFFGEGSRLTVL.

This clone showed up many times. CDR3 coding DNA: TGCGCCAGCAGCCCGAGCGGGGGGAACAATGAGCAGTTCTTC. Protein product: CASSPSGGNNEQFF. The chain carries TRBV10-1 and TRBJ2-1; TRBD2 matches at 9 bases. The ends lost 6 bases at V and 5 bases at J; junction bases unmatched: 5. The germline gives CDR1 WNHNN, CDR2 SYGVQD (reference sequence). There are 14 residues in the CDR3.

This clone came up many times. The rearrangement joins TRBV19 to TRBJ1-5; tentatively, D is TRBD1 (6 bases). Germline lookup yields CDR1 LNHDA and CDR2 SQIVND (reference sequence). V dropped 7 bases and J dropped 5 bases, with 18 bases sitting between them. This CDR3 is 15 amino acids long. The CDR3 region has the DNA TGTGCCAGTACCCTGACGACAGGCCTGGATCAGCCCCAGCATTTT. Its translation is CASTLTTGLDQPQHF.

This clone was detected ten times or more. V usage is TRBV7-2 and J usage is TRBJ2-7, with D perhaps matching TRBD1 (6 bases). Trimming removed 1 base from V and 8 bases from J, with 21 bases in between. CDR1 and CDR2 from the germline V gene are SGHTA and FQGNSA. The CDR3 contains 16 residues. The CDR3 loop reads CASSLELGAGQDKQYF. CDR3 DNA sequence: TGTGCCAGCAGCTTAGAGCTGGGGGCGGGTCAGGATAAGCAGTACTTC.

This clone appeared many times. DNA of the CDR3: TGTGCCAGCTCATTATCCCTTCAGGGAACTGAAGCTTTCTTT. It codes for CASSLSLQGTEAFF. The chain joins TRBV18 to TRBJ1-1, with D maybe TRBD1 (5 bases). Germline V gene lookup returns CDR1 KGHSH and CDR2 LQKENI. CDR3 size: 14 residues. The V end was cut by 5 bases, the J end by 5 bases, with 15 bases between. Using reference TRBV18 and TRBJ1-1 for the parts outside the CDR3, the full variable domain is NAGVMQNPRHLVRRRGQEARLRCSPMKGHSHVYWYRQLPEEGLKFMVYLQKENIIDESGMPKERFSAEFPKEGPSILRIQQVVRGDSAAYFCASSLSLQGTEAFFGQGTRLTVV.

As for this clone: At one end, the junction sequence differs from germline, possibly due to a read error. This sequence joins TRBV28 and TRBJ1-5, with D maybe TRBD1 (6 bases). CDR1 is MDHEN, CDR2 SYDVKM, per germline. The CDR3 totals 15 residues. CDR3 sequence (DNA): TGTGCCACCCTTAGGGGGGGGCAGGGCAATCAGCCCCAGAATTTT. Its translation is CATLRGGQGNQPQNF.

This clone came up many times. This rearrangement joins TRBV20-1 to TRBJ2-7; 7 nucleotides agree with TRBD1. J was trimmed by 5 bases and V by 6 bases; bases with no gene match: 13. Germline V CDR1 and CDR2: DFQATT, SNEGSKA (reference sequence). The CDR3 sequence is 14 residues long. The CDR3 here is CSANRDSRSHEQYF. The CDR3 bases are TGCAGTGCGAACCGGGACAGTCGTTCCCACGAGCAGTACTTC.

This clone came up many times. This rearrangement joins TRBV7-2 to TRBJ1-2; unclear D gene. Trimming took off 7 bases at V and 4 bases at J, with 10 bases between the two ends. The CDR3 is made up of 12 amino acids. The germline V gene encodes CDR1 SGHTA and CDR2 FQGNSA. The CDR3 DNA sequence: TGTGCCAGCACCGTCGGTACCTATGGCTACACCTTC. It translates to CASTVGTYGYTF.

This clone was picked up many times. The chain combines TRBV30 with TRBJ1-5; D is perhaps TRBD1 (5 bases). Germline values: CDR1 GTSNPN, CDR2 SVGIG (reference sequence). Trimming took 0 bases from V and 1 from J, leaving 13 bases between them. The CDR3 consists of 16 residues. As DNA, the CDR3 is TGTGCCTGGAGTGTAACTAGGGGAGGAAGCAATCAGCCCCAGCATTTT. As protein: CAWSVTRGGSNQPQHF.

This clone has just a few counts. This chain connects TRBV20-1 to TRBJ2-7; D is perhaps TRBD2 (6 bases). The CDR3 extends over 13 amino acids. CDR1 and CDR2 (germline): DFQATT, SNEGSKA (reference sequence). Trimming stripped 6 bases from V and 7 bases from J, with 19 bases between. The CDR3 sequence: CSAPRDWSAEQYF. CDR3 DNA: TGCAGTGCGCCTCGGGACTGGTCCGCGGAGCAGTACTTC.

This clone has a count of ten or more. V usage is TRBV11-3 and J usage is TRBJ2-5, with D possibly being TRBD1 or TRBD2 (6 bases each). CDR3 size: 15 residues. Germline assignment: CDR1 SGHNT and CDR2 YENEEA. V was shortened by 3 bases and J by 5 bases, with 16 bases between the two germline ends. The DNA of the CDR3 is TGTGCCAGCAGCTTTTATGGGGGGCGCGGGGAGACCCAGTACTTC. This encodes CASSFYGGRGETQYF.